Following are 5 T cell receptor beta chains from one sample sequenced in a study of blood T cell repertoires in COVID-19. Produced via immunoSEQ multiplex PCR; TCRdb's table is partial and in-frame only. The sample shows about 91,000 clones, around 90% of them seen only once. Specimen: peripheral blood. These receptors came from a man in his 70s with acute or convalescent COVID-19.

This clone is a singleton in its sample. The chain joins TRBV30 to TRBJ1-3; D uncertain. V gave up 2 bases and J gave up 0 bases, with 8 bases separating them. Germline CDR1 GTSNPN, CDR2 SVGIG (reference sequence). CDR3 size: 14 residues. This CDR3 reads CAWSRDNSGNTIYF. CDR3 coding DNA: TGTGCCTGGAGTCGTGACAACTCTGGAAACACCATATATTTT.

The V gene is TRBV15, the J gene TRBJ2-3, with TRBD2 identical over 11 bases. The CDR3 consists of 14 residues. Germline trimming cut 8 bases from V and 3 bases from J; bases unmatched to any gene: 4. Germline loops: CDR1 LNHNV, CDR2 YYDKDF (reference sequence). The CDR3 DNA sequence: TGTGCCACCCTAGCGGGGGGCCCTACAGATACGCAGTATTTT. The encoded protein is CATLAGGPTDTQYF.

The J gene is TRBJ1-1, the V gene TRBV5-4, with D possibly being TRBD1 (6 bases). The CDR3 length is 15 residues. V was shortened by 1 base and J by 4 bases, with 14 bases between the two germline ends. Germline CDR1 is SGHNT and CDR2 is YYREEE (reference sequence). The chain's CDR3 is CASSLRAGVGTEAFF. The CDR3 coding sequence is TGTGCCAGCAGCTTGAGAGCAGGGGTGGGCACTGAAGCTTTCTTT.

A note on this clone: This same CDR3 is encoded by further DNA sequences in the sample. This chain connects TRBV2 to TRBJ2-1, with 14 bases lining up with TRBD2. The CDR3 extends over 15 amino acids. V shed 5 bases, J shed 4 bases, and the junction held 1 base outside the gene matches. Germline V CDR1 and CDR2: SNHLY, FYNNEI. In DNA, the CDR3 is TGTGCCAGCAGTCGACTAGCGGGGGGGTACAATGAGCAGTTCTTC. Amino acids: CASSRLAGGYNEQFF. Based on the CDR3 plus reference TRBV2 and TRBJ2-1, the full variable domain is EPEVTQTPSHQVTQMGQEVILRCVPISNHLYFYWYRQILGQKVEFLVSFYNNEISEKSEIFDDQFSVERPDGSNFTLKIRSTKLEDSAMYFCASSRLAGGYNEQFFGPGTRLTVL.

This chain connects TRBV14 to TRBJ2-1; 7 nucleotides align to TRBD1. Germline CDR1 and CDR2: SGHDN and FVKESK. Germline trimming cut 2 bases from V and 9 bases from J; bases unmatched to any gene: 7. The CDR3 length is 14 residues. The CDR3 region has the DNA TGTGCCAGCAGCCAACCACAGGGGTCTAGTGAGCAGTTCTTC. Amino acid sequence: CASSQPQGSSEQFF.